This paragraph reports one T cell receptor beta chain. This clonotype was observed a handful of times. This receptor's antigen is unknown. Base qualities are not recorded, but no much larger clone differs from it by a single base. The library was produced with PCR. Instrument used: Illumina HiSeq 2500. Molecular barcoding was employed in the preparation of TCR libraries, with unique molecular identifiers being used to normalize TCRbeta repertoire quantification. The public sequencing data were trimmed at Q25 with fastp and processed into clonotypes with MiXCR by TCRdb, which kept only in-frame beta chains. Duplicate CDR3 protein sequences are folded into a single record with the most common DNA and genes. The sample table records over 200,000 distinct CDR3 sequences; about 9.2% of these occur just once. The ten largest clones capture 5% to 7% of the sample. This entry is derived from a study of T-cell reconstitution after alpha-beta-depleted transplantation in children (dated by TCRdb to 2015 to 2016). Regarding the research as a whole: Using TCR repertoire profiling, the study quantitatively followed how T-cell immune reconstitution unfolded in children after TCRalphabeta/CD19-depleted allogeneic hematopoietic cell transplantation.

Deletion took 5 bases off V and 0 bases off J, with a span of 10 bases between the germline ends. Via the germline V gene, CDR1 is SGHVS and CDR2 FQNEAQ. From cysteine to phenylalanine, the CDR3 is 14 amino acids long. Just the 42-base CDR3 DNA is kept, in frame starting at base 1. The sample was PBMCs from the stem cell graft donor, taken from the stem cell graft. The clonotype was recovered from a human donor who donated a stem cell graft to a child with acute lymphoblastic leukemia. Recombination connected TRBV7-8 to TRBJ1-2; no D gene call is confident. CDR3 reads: CASSPRMTNYGYTF. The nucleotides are TGTGCCAGCAGCCCGAGGATGACTAACTATGGCTACACCTTC.